The text below deals with one TCR beta chain. These data originate in a study of shared clonotypes between healthy human individuals. Libraries were prepared by immunoSEQ multiplex PCR; TCRdb keeps only in-frame clonotypes and omits some of them. The sample lists a few million clones; 85% to 95% were seen once. The CDR3 contains 18 residues. CDR1 and CDR2 (germline): ENHRY, SYGVKD. V lost 4 bases to trimming and J lost 1 base; unmatched junction nucleotides: 10. The sequenced sample consisted of naive CD4+ T cells from PBMCs. Sample subset: CD45RA+ positively selected. The origin of this receptor is a man aged 18-30 years in good health. Some clones in this sample may be carry-over from other donors' samples. The J gene is TRBJ2-3, the V gene TRBV10-3; TRBD2 matches 11 bases. CDR3 protein: CAISGVGLAGGRTDTQYF. CDR3 sequence (DNA): TGTGCCATCAGTGGGGTAGGGCTAGCGGGGGGACGCACAGATACGCAGTATTTT.